This entry features one T cell receptor (beta chain) sequence. Antigen specificity is unknown. Primers for the PCR totalled 60 Vbeta and 13 Jbeta. TCRdb keeps only in-frame clones here, not all; method: immunoSEQ multiplex PCR. The data hold under 200,000 clones, with 70% to 90% observed a single time. There were likely unrecorded immune exposures, though donors were nominally healthy when sampled. The data were taken from a study of cytomegalovirus exposure and HLA in healthy donors. Findings of the study overall: HLA alleles showed associations with 16,951 TCR beta sequences in a later analysis, at a 0.05 false discovery rate. In a later analysis, several top co-occurrence clusters appeared linked to parvovirus B19, influenza, CMV and Epstein-Barr virus. The study flagged about 150 TCR beta chains as cytomegalovirus-associated.

In germline, CDR1 is SGHVS, CDR2 FQNEAQ. This CDR3 is built from 17 residues. V gave up 1 base and J gave up 5 bases, with 18 bases separating them. The gene calls are TRBV7-8 and TRBJ2-1, with D unresolved. The receptor was derived from a woman in her late teens or twenties in good health and CMV-seronegative. The sequenced sample consisted of PBMCs. The CDR3, as DNA: TGTGCCAGCAGCTTAGGTAAACTATTCCCCCCAAACAATGAGCAGTTCTTC. As protein: CASSLGKLFPPNNEQFF.